This T cell receptor beta chain was captured by sequencing in a study of cytomegalovirus exposure and HLA in healthy donors. Comment on this clone: The antigen remains unidentified.

Study outcomes and limitations: Apparent HLA restriction characterized most CMV-associated TCR beta chains in a later analysis.

CDR3 length: 14 amino acids. Trimming cost V 1 base and J 5 bases, with 9 bases left between them. The germline gives CDR1 SEHNR, CDR2 FQNEAQ (reference sequence). This PCR relied on a set of 60 Vbeta primers and 13 Jbeta primers. Libraries were prepared by immunoSEQ multiplex PCR; TCRdb keeps only in-frame clonotypes and omits some of them. Its table records roughly 75,000 clones. The source of this sequence is a boy younger than 18 in good health and CMV-seronegative. The sequenced sample consisted of PBMCs. The V gene is TRBV7-9, the J gene TRBJ1-5, with D tentatively TRBD1 (6 bases). CDR3 loop: CASSLEGDYQPQHF. The CDR3 nucleotides are TGTGCCAGCAGCTTAGAGGGGGATTATCAGCCCCAGCATTTT.